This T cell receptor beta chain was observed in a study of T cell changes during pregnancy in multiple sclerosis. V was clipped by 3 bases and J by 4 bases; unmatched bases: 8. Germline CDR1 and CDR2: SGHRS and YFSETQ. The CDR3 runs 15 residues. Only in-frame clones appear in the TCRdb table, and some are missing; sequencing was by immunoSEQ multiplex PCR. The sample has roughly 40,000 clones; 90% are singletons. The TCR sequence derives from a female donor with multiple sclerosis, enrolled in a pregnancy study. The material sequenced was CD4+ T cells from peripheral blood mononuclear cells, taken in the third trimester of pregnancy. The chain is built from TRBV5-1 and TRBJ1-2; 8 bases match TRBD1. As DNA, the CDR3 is TGCGCCAGCAGCTCTAAGACAGGGGCTTCCTATGGCTACACCTTC. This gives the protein CASSSKTGASYGYTF.